Shown below are 3 T cell receptor beta chains from a single sample sequenced in a study of shared clonotypes between healthy human individuals. Using immunoSEQ multiplex PCR, the repertoire was profiled, and TCRdb retains in-frame clones only, with some absent. The sample shows 2 million to 2.5 million clones, roughly 95% of them seen only once. The sample consisted of naive CD4+ T cells sorted from blood. This sample's subset: CD45RA+ positively selected. These receptors were taken from a man aged 18 to 30 in good health.

This clone was found once. At the DNA level, this CDR3 is encoded by other sequences in the same sample as well. For the CDR3, the DNA is TGCGCCAGCAGCTTGGGGCAGGGACCCACAGATACGCAGTATTTT. The encoded protein is CASSLGQGPTDTQYF. The V and J genes are TRBV5-1 and TRBJ2-3; D possibly uses TRBD1 or TRBD2 (5 bases each). The ends were cut back, 0 bases at V and 2 bases at J, with 10 bases in the middle. This CDR3 region has 15 residues. Germline loops: CDR1 SGHRS, CDR2 YFSETQ.

V usage is TRBV6-6 and J usage is TRBJ2-3; TRBD1 matches at 9 bases. Germline V gives CDR1 MNHNY, CDR2 SVGAGI (reference sequence). The CDR3 covers 16 residues. V lost 2 bases and J lost 0; bases outside the gene matches: 3. The chain's CDR3 is CASSYRDRVSTDTQYF. Written as DNA, the CDR3 is TGTGCCAGCAGTTACAGGGACAGGGTTAGCACAGATACGCAGTATTTT.

V gene TRBV6-1 combines with J gene TRBJ1-3; possible D gene TRBD1, 5 bases. V lost 2 bases and J lost 0, with 14 bases in between. This CDR3 comprises 17 residues. CDR1 and CDR2 (germline): MNHNS, SASEGT. CDR3 in amino acids: CASSELDSGYSGNTIYF. The CDR3 region has the DNA TGTGCCAGCAGTGAATTAGACAGCGGTTACTCTGGAAACACCATATATTTT.